This T cell receptor (beta chain) was identified in a study of control samples from healthy donors and cancer patients. Some clones are missing from TCRdb's copy, which holds only in-frame ones; the method was immunoSEQ multiplex PCR. This sample has roughly 170,000 clones, with approximately 86% found just once. From germline, CDR1 is SGDLS and CDR2 YYNGEE. Trimming removed 3 bases from V and 4 bases from J, with 10 bases in between. This CDR3 is built from 13 residues. This receptor was taken from a woman aged 25 to 39 in good health. V is TRBV9 and J is TRBJ1-2, with D hard to call. Material for sequencing was blood. The CDR3 nucleotides read TGTGCCAGCAGCGCCGGTGAGAGCTATGGCTACACCTTC. Translation: CASSAGESYGYTF.